A single sample is the source of the 23 T cell receptor beta chains below, sequenced in a study of T cell changes during pregnancy in multiple sclerosis. TCRdb's copy holds only in-frame clones and misses some; the assay was immunoSEQ multiplex PCR. The data show about 64,000 clones, with just under 95% seen just once and 1.4% held by the top ten. This sample comprised peripheral blood, obtained in the second trimester of pregnancy. The source is a female donor with multiple sclerosis, enrolled in a pregnancy study.

The chain has TRBV18 and TRBJ1-1, with unresolved D. With 3 bases removed from V and 4 bases from J, the gap between germline ends came to 21 bases. The CDR3 is 17 amino acids. Germline CDR1 is KGHSH and CDR2 is LQKENI. The CDR3 reads CASSPEAVRGVLTEAFF. For the CDR3, the DNA is TGTGCCAGCTCACCGGAGGCTGTTCGGGGAGTACTCACTGAAGCTTTCTTT.

The chain uses TRBV2 and TRBJ2-7; 8 bases match TRBD1. This CDR3 is built from 14 residues. V shed 6 bases, J shed 5 bases, and the junction held 9 bases outside the gene matches. The germline V gene has CDR1 SNHLY and CDR2 FYNNEI. The CDR3 DNA reads as TGTGCCAGCAGCGCCGGACAGGGTCGCGACGAGCAGTACTTC. Translating it yields CASSAGQGRDEQYF.

The chain links TRBV30 to TRBJ2-1, with D possibly matching TRBD1 (5 bases). The CDR3 has 12 residues. Germline loops: CDR1 GTSNPN, CDR2 SVGIG (reference sequence). V was cut by 8 bases and J by 5 bases, with 13 bases left in between. CDR3 nucleotide sequence: TGTGCCACCTTGCTAGGGGACAATGAGCAGTTCTTC. This translates into CATLLGDNEQFF.

The V gene is TRBV5-4, the J gene TRBJ2-7, with 7 bases fitting TRBD2. This CDR3 has 15 amino acids. Losses at the gene ends were 0 bases for V and 2 bases for J; bases not matched to a gene: 5. Germline V lookup: CDR1 SGHNT, CDR2 YYREEE (reference sequence). The CDR3 region is CASSLGLAVTYEQYF. In DNA form, the CDR3 reads TGTGCCAGCAGCTTGGGCCTAGCGGTCACCTACGAGCAGTACTTC.

This chain uses TRBV14 with TRBJ2-3; no clear D. The V gene's germline CDR1 is SGHDN and CDR2 FVKESK. Trimming shortened V by 8 bases and J by 4 bases, and 7 bases separated the two germline ends. This CDR3 is 11 amino acids long. DNA of the CDR3: TGTGCCAGCTCCTCTGCAGATACGCAGTATTTT. Encoded protein: CASSSADTQYF. Together with reference TRBV14 and TRBJ2-3, the CDR3 gives the full variable domain: EAGVTQFPSHSVIEKGQTVTLRCDPISGHDNLYWYRRVMGKEIKFLLHFVKESKQDESGMPNNRFLAERTGGTYSTLKVQPAELEDSGVYFCASSSADTQYFGPGTRLTVL.

The J gene is TRBJ1-5, the V gene TRBV27; D call uncertain. The ends were cut back, 10 bases at V and 3 bases at J, with 13 bases in the middle. Germline values: CDR1 MNHEY, CDR2 SMNVEV (reference sequence). This CDR3 has 13 residues. The CDR3 sequence is CATTGFINQPQHF. CDR3 DNA sequence: TGTGCCACTACGGGGTTCATCAATCAGCCCCAGCATTTT.

This clone was counted once. V and J are TRBV28 and TRBJ1-3; D not resolved. V was cut by 7 bases and J by 2 bases, with 9 bases left in between. Germline V gene data show CDR1 as MDHEN and CDR2 as SYDVKM. This CDR3 region has 13 residues. In DNA form, the CDR3 reads TGTGCCAGCATATACCGGGCTGGAAACACCATATATTTT. Protein sequence: CASIYRAGNTIYF. Drawing the rest from reference TRBV28 and TRBJ1-3, the complete variable domain is DVKVTQSSRYLVKRTGEKVFLECVQDMDHENMFWYRQDPGLGLRLIYFSYDVKMKEKGDIPEGYSVSREKKERFSLILESASTNQTSMYLCASIYRAGNTIYFGEGSWLTVV.

The gene calls are TRBV7-2 and TRBJ1-1; D perhaps matches TRBD1 (6 bases). The length of the CDR3 is 14 residues. Trimming stripped 1 base from V and 3 bases from J, with 9 bases between. Germline V CDR1 and CDR2: SGHTA, FQGNSA. The CDR3 nucleotides are TGTGCCAGCAGCTTAGTACAGGGAGACACTGAAGCTTTCTTT. It is translated as CASSLVQGDTEAFF.

This chain uses TRBV10-2 with TRBJ1-1, with D possibly TRBD1 on 5 matching bases. CDR3 length: 14 amino acids. V was cut by 7 bases and J by 0 bases, with 12 bases left in between. CDR1 is WSHSY and CDR2 is SAAADI in the germline V gene. The CDR3 protein is CASTTQGLNTEAFF. The CDR3 region has the DNA TGCGCCAGCACCACCCAGGGCCTGAACACTGAAGCTTTCTTT.

The CDR3 DNA reads as TGTGCCAGCTCACCCCTGGGACTAGCGGGAGTGGGCCACGAGCAGTACTTC. This codes for CASSPLGLAGVGHEQYF. J is TRBJ2-7 and V is TRBV18; 14 positions agree with TRBD2. CDR1 is KGHSH and CDR2 is LQKENI in the germline V gene. The V gene end was trimmed by 3 bases and the J gene end by 5 bases; junction bases not matched to a gene: 9. The CDR3 sequence is 17 residues long.

The rearrangement links TRBV11-2 to TRBJ2-7, with TRBD2 matching 7 bases. The germline CDR1 and CDR2 sequences are SGHAT and FQNNGV. The CDR3 is made up of 14 amino acids. Losses at the gene ends were 6 bases for V and 2 bases for J; bases not matched to a gene: 7. CDR3 protein: CASRTGLDTYEQYF. The CDR3 DNA reads TGTGCCAGCAGGACCGGACTAGATACCTACGAGCAGTACTTC.

The chain combines TRBV6-5 with TRBJ1-1; D may be TRBD1 (6 bases). This CDR3 has 14 residues. Per the germline V gene, CDR1 is MNHEY and CDR2 is SVGAGI. V lost 4 bases and J lost 1, with 10 bases in between. CDR3: CASSLVGGNTEAFF. CDR3 in DNA: TGTGCCAGCAGTTTGGTAGGGGGGAACACTGAAGCTTTCTTT.

The J gene is TRBJ1-3, the V gene TRBV19; 8 bases map to TRBD1. Germline assignment: CDR1 LNHDA and CDR2 SQIVND (reference sequence). The CDR3 runs to 18 residues. Trimming cost V 5 bases and J 0 bases; bases outside gene matches: 12. The CDR3 protein is CASSPPTGQESSGNTIYF. The CDR3 DNA reads as TGTGCCAGTAGTCCTCCCACGGGACAGGAATCCTCTGGAAACACCATATATTTT.

The chain links TRBV2 to TRBJ2-7; 9 bases map to TRBD2. Trimming at V came to 6 bases and at J to 1 base, leaving 19 bases not matched to a gene. The CDR3 extends over 19 amino acids. The V gene's germline CDR1 is SNHLY and CDR2 FYNNEI. The CDR3 is CASRRPLGTSGSPSYEQYF. As DNA, the CDR3 is TGTGCCAGCAGAAGACCATTAGGAACTAGCGGGTCTCCGTCCTACGAGCAGTACTTC.

The chain joins TRBV6-1 to TRBJ2-2, with D unclear. The CDR3 has 14 amino acids. The germline gives CDR1 MNHNS, CDR2 SASEGT. Trimming took 2 bases from V and 7 from J, leaving 11 bases between them. The CDR3 protein is CASSEPIAYGELFF. CDR3 bases: TGTGCCAGCAGTGAACCGATAGCCTACGGGGAGCTGTTTTTT.

Details on this clone: The DNA is omitted, as the CDR3 cannot be located on it reliably, and the CDR3 follows TCRdb's listing. The V and J genes are TRBV5-1 and TRBJ2-5; the tabulated D call, TRBD2, remains unverified against the DNA. Germline loops: CDR1 SGHRS, CDR2 YFSETQ. Termini included, the CDR3 measures 15 amino acids. This CDR3 is CASSFGEGAGETQYF.

The rearrangement joins TRBV9 to TRBJ2-1, with TRBD1 as a possible D gene (6 bases). This CDR3 is built from 13 residues. Per the germline V gene, CDR1 is SGDLS and CDR2 is YYNGEE. Deletions cut 2 bases from V and 5 bases from J, with 8 bases between. CDR3 in amino acids: CASSVRQDNEQFF. The CDR3 DNA is TGTGCCAGCAGCGTTAGACAGGACAATGAGCAGTTCTTC.

This chain links TRBV6-4 with TRBJ2-1; a possible D gene is TRBD1 (6 bases). The CDR3 sequence is 14 residues long. CDR1 is MRHNA and CDR2 is SNTAGT in the germline V gene. Trimming took off 2 bases at V and 7 bases at J, with 12 bases between the two ends. CDR3 sequence: CASSDQTGQNEQFF. The CDR3 DNA reads TGTGCCAGCAGTGACCAAACCGGACAGAATGAGCAGTTCTTC.

This chain connects TRBV7-9 to TRBJ1-3; tentative D call: TRBD1 (5 bases). The germline V gene encodes CDR1 SEHNR and CDR2 FQNEAQ (reference sequence). V was shortened by 5 bases and J by 7 bases, with 18 bases between the two germline ends. The CDR3 runs 15 residues. The CDR3 bases are TGTGCCAGCAGCCACCGCAGGGTATCAGGGAACACCATATATTTT. This sequence encodes CASSHRRVSGNTIYF.

This clone came up once. V and J are TRBV19 and TRBJ2-1, with D perhaps matching TRBD2 (5 bases). Trimming took off 0 bases at V and 0 bases at J, with 9 bases between the two ends. This CDR3 comprises 16 residues. Per germline, CDR1 LNHDA and CDR2 SQIVND (reference sequence). The CDR3 DNA reads as TGTGCCAGTAGTATAGAAAGCGGAAGCTCCTACAATGAGCAGTTCTTC. This encodes CASSIESGSSYNEQFF. Full variable domain (rest looked up from reference TRBV19 and TRBJ2-1): DGGITQSPKYLFRKEGQNVTLSCEQNLNHDAMYWYRQDPGQGLRLIYYSQIVNDFQKGDIAEGYSVSREKKESFPLTVTSAQKNPTAFYLCASSIESGSSYNEQFFGPGTRLTVL.

The chain employs TRBV19 and TRBJ2-5; 10 positions agree with TRBD2. Per germline, CDR1 LNHDA and CDR2 SQIVND (reference sequence). V lost 5 bases to trimming and J lost 4 bases; unmatched junction nucleotides: 10. This CDR3 contains 16 residues. The CDR3 loop reads CASSLGTSDRRETQYF. CDR3 nucleotide sequence: TGTGCCAGTAGTCTCGGGACTAGCGATCGGAGAGAGACCCAGTACTTC.

The chain uses TRBV19 and TRBJ2-7; D uncertain. Germline assignment: CDR1 LNHDA and CDR2 SQIVND (reference sequence). The CDR3 has 15 amino acids. The germline V and J ends were trimmed by 4 bases and 0 bases, with 13 bases remaining between them. As DNA, the CDR3 is TGTGCCAGTAGTAGTACAGACGGAAGCTCCTACGAGCAGTACTTC. Encoded protein: CASSSTDGSSYEQYF.

The V and J genes are TRBV27 and TRBJ1-5; 8 positions match TRBD1. The V and J ends lost 4 bases and 6 bases, in that order; junction bases with no gene match: 11. CDR1 and CDR2 (germline): MNHEY, SMNVEV (reference sequence). The CDR3 consists of 16 residues. CDR3 sequence: CASSSLPDRGGQPQHF. In DNA, the CDR3 is TGTGCCAGCAGTTCCCTTCCCGACAGGGGCGGTCAGCCCCAGCATTTT.